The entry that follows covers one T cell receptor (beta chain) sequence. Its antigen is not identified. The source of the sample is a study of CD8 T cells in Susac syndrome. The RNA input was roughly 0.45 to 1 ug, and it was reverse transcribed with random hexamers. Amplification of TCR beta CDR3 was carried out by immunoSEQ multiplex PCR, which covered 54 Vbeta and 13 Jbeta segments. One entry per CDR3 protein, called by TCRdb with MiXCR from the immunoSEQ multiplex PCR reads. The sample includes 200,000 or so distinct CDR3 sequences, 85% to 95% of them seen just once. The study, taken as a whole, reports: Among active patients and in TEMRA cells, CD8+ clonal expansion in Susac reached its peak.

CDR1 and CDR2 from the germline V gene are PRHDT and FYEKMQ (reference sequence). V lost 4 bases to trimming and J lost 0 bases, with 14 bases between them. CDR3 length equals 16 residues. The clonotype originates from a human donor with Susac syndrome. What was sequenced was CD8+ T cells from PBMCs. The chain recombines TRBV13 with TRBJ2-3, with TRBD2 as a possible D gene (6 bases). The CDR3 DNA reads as TGTGCCAGCAGCTCTTCCGGGACTTCTAGCACAGATACGCAGTATTTT. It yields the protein CASSSSGTSSTDTQYF.